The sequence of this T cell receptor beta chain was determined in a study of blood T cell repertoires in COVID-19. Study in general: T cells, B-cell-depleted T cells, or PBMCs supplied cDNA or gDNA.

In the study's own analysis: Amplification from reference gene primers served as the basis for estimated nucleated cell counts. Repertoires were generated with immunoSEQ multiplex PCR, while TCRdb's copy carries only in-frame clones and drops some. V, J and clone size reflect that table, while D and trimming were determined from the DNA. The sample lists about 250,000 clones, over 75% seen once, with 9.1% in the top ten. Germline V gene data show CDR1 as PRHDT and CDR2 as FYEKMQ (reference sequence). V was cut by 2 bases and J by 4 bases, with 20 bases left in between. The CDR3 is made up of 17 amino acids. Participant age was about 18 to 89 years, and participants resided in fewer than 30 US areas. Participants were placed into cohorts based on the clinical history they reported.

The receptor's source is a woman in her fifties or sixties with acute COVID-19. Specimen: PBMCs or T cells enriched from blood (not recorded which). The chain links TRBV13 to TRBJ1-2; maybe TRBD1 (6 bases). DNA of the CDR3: TGTGCCAGCAGCTTACGTTTCTTACCAGGGGCCATCTATGGCTACACCTTC. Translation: CASSLRFLPGAIYGYTF.